Each of the 20 T cell receptor beta chains below was sequenced from the same sample in a study of shared clonotypes between healthy human individuals. Cells designated naive CD8 were CD45RO-negative and were positively selected for CCR7, with terminally differentiated effector memory CD45RA+ cells excluded. Clones were read by immunoSEQ multiplex PCR, and TCRdb kept only the in-frame ones, dropping some. Of some 2 million clones in the sample, approximately 95% were seen once. The sequenced material came from naive CD8+ T cells sorted from blood. The receptors were sampled from a man aged 18 to 30 in good health.

This sequence joins TRBV2 and TRBJ1-2, with a weak D call TRBD1 (5 bases). The germline gives CDR1 SNHLY, CDR2 FYNNEI. This CDR3 is 13 amino acids long. Between the trimmed V and J ends, which lost 6 bases and 3 bases, there was a span of 11 bases. This chain's CDR3 is CASRVGGDYGYTF. The CDR3 nucleotides read TGTGCCAGCAGGGTGGGAGGGGACTATGGCTACACCTTC.

For this clone: This sample also contains other DNA sequences that code for the same CDR3. The chain links TRBV4-3 to TRBJ2-3; a weak D match, TRBD2 (6 bases). V was clipped by 3 bases and J by 1 base, with 11 bases between them. CDR1 and CDR2 (germline): LGHNA, YSLEER. The CDR3 is made up of 15 amino acids. The CDR3 DNA follows: TGCGCCAGCAGCCAGGAGGGAGGAGGCACAGATACGCAGTATTTT. It codes for CASSQEGGGTDTQYF.

J is TRBJ2-7 and V is TRBV5-1; D perhaps matches TRBD2 (6 bases). From germline, CDR1 is SGHRS and CDR2 YFSETQ. V lost 5 bases, J lost 0 bases, and 12 bases lay in between. The CDR3 loop spans 14 amino acids. CDR3 sequence (DNA): TGCGCCAGCAGTTTAGCGGAATACTCCTACGAGCAGTACTTC. This translates into CASSLAEYSYEQYF. The variable domain in full, completed from reference TRBV5-1 and TRBJ2-7, reads KAGVTQTPRYLIKTRGQQVTLSCSPISGHRSVSWYQQTPGQGLQFLFEYFSETQRNKGNFPGRFSGRQFSNSRSEMNVSTLELGDSALYLCASSLAEYSYEQYFGPGTRLTVT.

This clone appeared once. The chain carries TRBV5-6 and TRBJ2-7, with 7 bases fitting TRBD2. The CDR3 runs to 15 residues. With 0 bases clipped from V and 2 bases from J, the junction kept 5 bases outside the gene matches. Germline V CDR1 and CDR2: SGHDT, YYEEEE. CDR3 residues: CASSLGGEGTYEQYF. CDR3 in DNA: TGTGCCAGCAGCTTGGGTGGGGAGGGGACCTACGAGCAGTACTTC.

The rearrangement uses TRBV28 and TRBJ2-5, with a weak D call TRBD2 (6 bases). Trimming removed 4 bases from V and 2 bases from J, with 11 bases in between. The germline V gene encodes CDR1 MDHEN and CDR2 SYDVKM. The CDR3 spans 14 residues. CDR3 loop: CASSSSGPQETQYF. The CDR3 bases are TGTGCCAGCAGTTCCAGCGGGCCTCAAGAGACCCAGTACTTC.

This clone was observed once. The rearrangement joins TRBV4-3 to TRBJ2-1; 10 bases line up with TRBD1. This CDR3 spans 16 amino acids. Unmatched junction bases numbered 5, after V lost 0 bases and J lost 6 bases. Germline lookup yields CDR1 LGHNA and CDR2 YSLEER. The CDR3 sequence is CASSQDPGQGFNEQFF. In nucleotides, the CDR3 is TGCGCCAGCAGCCAAGACCCGGGACAGGGGTTCAATGAGCAGTTCTTC.

This clone was seen only once. The chain links TRBV7-9 to TRBJ2-3, with D unresolved. The CDR3 has 14 residues. V was cut by 6 bases and J by 6 bases, with 16 bases left in between. In germline, CDR1 is SEHNR, CDR2 FQNEAQ (reference sequence). This chain's CDR3 is CASRPPFYEDTQYF. Here the CDR3 DNA reads TGTGCCAGCAGACCCCCCTTCTACGAGGATACGCAGTATTTT.

As to this clone: The same CDR3 also results from other DNA sequences found in this sample. The rearrangement uses TRBV7-9 and TRBJ1-5, with a weak D call TRBD1 (5 bases). Germline CDR1 is SEHNR and CDR2 is FQNEAQ (reference sequence). CDR3 length: 14 amino acids. V was cut by 5 bases and J by 2 bases, with 10 bases left in between. CDR3 bases: TGTGCCAGCAGCCTGGGGGGAGGCAATCAGCCCCAGCATTTT. It specifies CASSLGGGNQPQHF.

The chain links TRBV6-6 to TRBJ2-7, with a weak D call TRBD2 (6 bases). Looked up from germline, CDR1 is MNHNY and CDR2 is SVGAGI (reference sequence). Trimming removed 7 bases from V and 5 bases from J, with 15 bases in between. The CDR3 consists of 13 residues. In nucleotides, the CDR3 is TGTGCCAGCACCCCGACTAGTACCCACGAGCAGTACTTC. It codes for CASTPTSTHEQYF.

This chain joins TRBV27 and TRBJ1-6; no definite D call. Trimming took 5 bases from V and 6 from J, leaving 8 bases between them. Per the germline V gene, CDR1 is MNHEY and CDR2 is SMNVEV (reference sequence). The CDR3 is made up of 13 amino acids. The CDR3 nucleotides are TGTGCCAGCAGTCCCTGGGGTAATTCACCCCTCCACTTT. It yields the protein CASSPWGNSPLHF.

The V gene is TRBV28, the J gene TRBJ2-3; D may be TRBD2 (5 bases). The length of the CDR3 is 12 residues. With 8 bases removed from V and 4 bases from J, the gap between germline ends came to 10 bases. Germline V gives CDR1 MDHEN, CDR2 SYDVKM. The CDR3 region has the DNA TGTGCCAGCTGCGGGCCCGCAGATACGCAGTATTTT. Amino acids: CASCGPADTQYF.

This chain connects TRBV27 to TRBJ1-5; 11 bases agree with TRBD1. Germline CDR1 is MNHEY and CDR2 is SMNVEV (reference sequence). This CDR3 is built from 15 residues. The ends lost 5 bases at V and 4 bases at J; junction bases unmatched: 4. CDR3 nucleotide sequence: TGTGCCAGCAGTGGACAGGGGGCTGGGAATCAGCCCCAGCATTTT. Protein product: CASSGQGAGNQPQHF.

The genes are TRBV13 and TRBJ2-7; 7 bases are shared with TRBD1. The CDR3 runs 14 residues. V shed 1 base and J 6 bases; nucleotides not matched to a gene: 6. Germline-derived CDR1 and CDR2 are PRHDT and FYEKMQ (reference sequence). CDR3 bases: TGTGCCAGCAGCTTAGAGGGACAGATGGGCGAGCAGTACTTC. Amino acids: CASSLEGQMGEQYF.

The DNA for the CDR3 is TGTGCCAGCAGGAGGGGGGAAAAACTGTTTTTT. It specifies CASRRGEKLFF. The chain is built from TRBV6-6 and TRBJ1-4, with a possible D match to TRBD1 (6 bases). Trimming shortened V by 6 bases and J by 8 bases, and 7 bases separated the two germline ends. The germline V gene encodes CDR1 MNHNY and CDR2 SVGAGI (reference sequence). The CDR3 spans 11 residues.

The rearrangement joins TRBV4-3 to TRBJ2-3, with TRBD1 matching 10 bases. The germline V gene encodes CDR1 LGHNA and CDR2 YSLEER. J was trimmed by 5 bases and V by 1 base; bases with no gene match: 6. The CDR3 consists of 16 residues. CDR3 DNA: TGCGCCAGCAGCCAAGCCTGGGGGACAGGGGAAGATACGCAGTATTTT. Protein: CASSQAWGTGEDTQYF.

A remark on this clone: Other DNA sequences of this sample code for an identical CDR3. The CDR3 DNA sequence: TGTGCCAGCAGTTATTCGGGGACCGGGGAGCTGTTTTTT. Amino acids: CASSYSGTGELFF. The chain joins TRBV6-5 to TRBJ2-2; tentative D call: TRBD2 (5 bases). V was trimmed by 3 bases and J by 5 bases, leaving 7 bases between them. Germline V lookup: CDR1 MNHEY, CDR2 SVGAGI. The CDR3 covers 13 residues.

As concerns this clone: Within the sample, other DNA sequences also encode this same CDR3. The chain recombines TRBV11-2 with TRBJ1-1; no firm D call. The germline V gene encodes CDR1 SGHAT and CDR2 FQNNGV. V was pared by 3 bases and J by 0 bases, with 5 bases between. This CDR3 region has 13 residues. CDR3: CASSFELNTEAFF. Here the CDR3 DNA reads TGTGCCAGCAGCTTTGAATTGAACACTGAAGCTTTCTTT.

V and J are TRBV21-1 and TRBJ2-5; the table's D call TRBD2 went unverified against the DNA. TRBV21-1 is labeled a pseudogene. This CDR3 spans 19 amino acids. Here the CDR3 DNA reads TGTGCCAGCAGCTACCGGACTAGCGGGGGGCCGGAGGTCCAAGAGACCCAGTACTTC. Residues: CASSYRTSGGPEVQETQYF.

The chain uses TRBV7-9 and TRBJ2-1, with D maybe TRBD1 (5 bases). Germline CDR1 is SEHNR and CDR2 is FQNEAQ (reference sequence). This CDR3 contains 14 residues. V lost 1 base, J lost 10 bases, and 14 bases lay in between. The CDR3, as DNA: TGTGCCAGCAGCTTAGGAATTGACAGAACCGAGCAGTTCTTC. As protein: CASSLGIDRTEQFF.

The rearrangement joins TRBV30 to TRBJ2-7; 7 bases line up with TRBD1. This CDR3 contains 14 residues. Germline values: CDR1 GTSNPN, CDR2 SVGIG (reference sequence). V lost 0 bases to trimming and J lost 3 bases; unmatched junction nucleotides: 5. In DNA, the CDR3 is TGTGCCTGGAGTGTACAAGGGGGCCGCTACGAGCAGTACTTC. It is translated as CAWSVQGGRYEQYF.